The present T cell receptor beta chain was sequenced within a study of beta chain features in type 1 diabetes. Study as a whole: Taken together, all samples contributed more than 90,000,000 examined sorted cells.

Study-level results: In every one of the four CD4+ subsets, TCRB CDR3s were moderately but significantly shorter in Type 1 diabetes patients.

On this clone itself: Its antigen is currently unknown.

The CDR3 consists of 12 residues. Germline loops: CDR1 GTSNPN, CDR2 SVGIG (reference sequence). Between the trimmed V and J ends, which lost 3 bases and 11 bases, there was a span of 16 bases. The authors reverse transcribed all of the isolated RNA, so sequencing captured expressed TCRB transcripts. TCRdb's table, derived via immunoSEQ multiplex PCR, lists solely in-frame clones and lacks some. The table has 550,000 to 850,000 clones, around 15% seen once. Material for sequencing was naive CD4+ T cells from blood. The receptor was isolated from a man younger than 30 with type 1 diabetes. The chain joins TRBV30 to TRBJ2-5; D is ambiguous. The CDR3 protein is CAWSLEGRSQYF. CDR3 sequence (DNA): TGTGCCTGGAGCCTCGAAGGCCGCAGTCAGTACTTC.